These 21 T cell receptor beta chains were sequenced from one sample in a study of beta chain features in type 1 diabetes. Expressed TCRB transcripts got sequenced, as all isolated RNA was reverse transcribed. Sequencing was performed with immunoSEQ multiplex PCR; in TCRdb, only in-frame clones are kept and a portion is missing. The sample carries hundreds of thousands of clones, around 10% recorded once. Sequencing was carried out using naive CD4+ T cells from blood. The receptors shown here come from a woman aged 18-29 years in good health.

The V call is TRBV2, the J call TRBJ1-1; D is ambiguous. This CDR3 has 14 residues. V was cut by 11 bases and J by 5 bases, with 21 bases left in between. The germline V gene encodes CDR1 SNHLY and CDR2 FYNNEI. DNA of the CDR3: TGTGCCGGAGACGTAGCCCAGTCGGGGACTGAAGCTTTCTTT. This gives the protein CAGDVAQSGTEAFF.

The chain uses TRBV5-1 and TRBJ2-3; 10 positions agree with TRBD1. V gave up 4 bases and J gave up 3 bases; unmatched junction bases: 5. Germline V gene sequence: CDR1 SGHRS, CDR2 YFSETQ. CDR3 length: 15 residues. The CDR3 loop is CASSPRDRGTDTQYF. The CDR3 nucleotides are TGCGCCAGCAGCCCCCGGGACAGGGGTACAGATACGCAGTATTTT.

The chain carries TRBV2 and TRBJ1-3; TRBD1 might be the D (5 bases). The CDR3 runs to 17 residues. Germline V gene data show CDR1 as SNHLY and CDR2 as FYNNEI. With 0 bases removed from V and 0 bases from J, the gap between germline ends came to 12 bases. This CDR3 reads CASSEARGLSSGNTIYF. CDR3 bases: TGTGCCAGCAGTGAAGCAAGGGGCCTGAGCTCTGGAAACACCATATATTTT.

The rearrangement links TRBV30 to TRBJ2-5; no clear D. The DNA matches TRBJ2-7 better at its end, which makes the J call doubtful. The CDR3 covers 11 residues. Germline V CDR1 and CDR2: GTSNPN, SVGIG (reference sequence). CDR3 DNA: TGTGCCTGGAACCATTGGGGCGAGCAGTACTTC. It specifies CAWNHWGEQYF.

On this clone: The sample carries other DNA sequences with the same CDR3. This sequence joins TRBV5-1 and TRBJ2-1, with 12 nucleotides matching TRBD2. Germline loops: CDR1 SGHRS, CDR2 YFSETQ. The length of the CDR3 is 15 residues. Trimming cost V 2 bases and J 4 bases; bases outside gene matches: 1. The CDR3 protein is CASSFTSGGYNEQFF. In DNA form, the CDR3 reads TGCGCCAGCAGCTTCACTAGCGGGGGGTACAATGAGCAGTTCTTC. Full variable domain (rest looked up from reference TRBV5-1 and TRBJ2-1): KAGVTQTPRYLIKTRGQQVTLSCSPISGHRSVSWYQQTPGQGLQFLFEYFSETQRNKGNFPGRFSGRQFSNSRSEMNVSTLELGDSALYLCASSFTSGGYNEQFFGPGTRLTVL.

In DNA form, the CDR3 reads TGTGCCAGCAGACTGACTAGCGGGAGCTCCTACAATGAGCAGTTCTTC. This gives the protein CASRLTSGSSYNEQFF. The chain couples TRBV25-1 to TRBJ2-1; 12 positions agree with TRBD2. After removal of 6 bases from V and 0 bases from J, the junction contained 3 bases not matched to a gene. This CDR3 is 16 amino acids long. Germline V CDR1 and CDR2: MGHDK, SYGVNS.

This clone was seen more than once but under ten times. The chain combines TRBV6-1 with TRBJ2-7; D possibly corresponds to TRBD2 (6 bases). Germline-derived CDR1 and CDR2 are MNHNS and SASEGT. Trimming cost V 2 bases and J 4 bases, with 12 bases left between them. The CDR3 is 14 amino acids. As DNA, the CDR3 is TGTGCCAGCAGTGAACTTCCTAGCGAGTACGAGCAGTACTTC. It codes for CASSELPSEYEQYF.

The rearrangement joins TRBV7-9 to TRBJ1-4, with 12 bases that match TRBD1. Germline CDR1 SEHNR, CDR2 FQNEAQ (reference sequence). V trimming: 2 bases; J trimming: 3 bases; junction bases outside the gene matches: 7. CDR3 size: 18 residues. CDR3 in DNA: TGTGCCAGCAGCTTATTTGCGGGACAGGGGGCATCTAATGAAAAACTGTTTTTT. Protein sequence: CASSLFAGQGASNEKLFF.

This clone was counted ten times or more. The sample has other DNA sequences that encode this CDR3 too. The rearrangement uses TRBV7-9 and TRBJ1-2; D may be TRBD1 (6 bases). The V end lost 5 bases, the J end lost 5 bases, and 9 bases lay between the germline ends. The germline V gene encodes CDR1 SEHNR and CDR2 FQNEAQ (reference sequence). This CDR3 spans 12 amino acids. This chain's CDR3 is CASSLQGYGYTF. CDR3 coding DNA: TGTGCCAGCAGCCTACAGGGTTATGGCTACACCTTC.

The chain uses TRBV5-1 and TRBJ2-1, with 9 bases aligning to TRBD2. The CDR3 sequence is 16 residues long. The ends lost 0 bases at V and 2 bases at J; junction bases unmatched: 3. In germline, CDR1 is SGHRS, CDR2 YFSETQ. This CDR3 reads CASSLGLAGPYNEQFF. The CDR3 DNA reads as TGCGCCAGCAGCTTGGGTCTAGCGGGACCCTACAATGAGCAGTTCTTC.

This clone was seen a handful of times. The chain joins TRBV27 to TRBJ2-7; TRBD1 might be the D (6 bases). CDR1 and CDR2 (germline): MNHEY, SMNVEV (reference sequence). The CDR3 runs 15 residues. Trimming removed 2 bases at V and 0 bases at J, with 11 bases between. The CDR3 DNA sequence: TGTGCCAGCAGTTTAGAGGGGGAAGGCTCCTACGAGCAGTACTTC. Its translation: CASSLEGEGSYEQYF.

This chain links TRBV7-3 with TRBJ2-2; D remains unclear. The CDR3 length is 14 residues. Per germline, CDR1 SGHTA and CDR2 FQGTGA. V was cut by 5 bases and J by 1 base, with 8 bases left in between. The DNA for the CDR3 is TGTGCCAGCAGCCCCTCCAGGAACACCGGGGAGCTGTTTTTT. Translating it yields CASSPSRNTGELFF.

J is TRBJ2-2 and V is TRBV4-1, with 10 nucleotides matching TRBD1. This CDR3 comprises 17 residues. Germline V gene data show CDR1 as MGHRA and CDR2 as YSYEKL. V shed 4 bases, J shed 0 bases, and the junction held 5 bases outside the gene matches. CDR3 residues: CASSLVGQGANTGELFF. As DNA, the CDR3 is TGCGCCAGCAGCCTCGTTGGACAGGGGGCGAACACCGGGGAGCTGTTTTTT.

The rearrangement links TRBV7-3 to TRBJ2-1; 10 positions agree with TRBD2. Losses at the gene ends were 5 bases for V and 9 bases for J; bases not matched to a gene: 10. The CDR3 has 15 amino acids. CDR1 and CDR2 (germline): SGHTA, FQGTGA. In DNA form, the CDR3 reads TGTGCCAGCAGCGCAACTAGCGGGGTCCTTGGTGAGCAGTTCTTC. Its protein is CASSATSGVLGEQFF.

In its sample, this clone was seen a few times. CDR3 in DNA: TGTGCCAGCAGTTACTCATTGGGGAGACAGCCCCAGCATTTT. It yields the protein CASSYSLGRQPQHF. The gene calls are TRBV6-6 and TRBJ1-5, with no clear D. Between the trimmed V and J ends, which lost 0 bases and 7 bases, there was a span of 10 bases. This CDR3 is built from 14 residues. The germline gives CDR1 MNHNY, CDR2 SVGAGI (reference sequence).

The rearrangement joins TRBV29-1 to TRBJ2-3; a possible D gene is TRBD2 (5 bases). The CDR3 sequence is 15 residues long. The V and J ends lost 4 bases and 0 bases respectively, with 14 bases between them. CDR1 is SQVTM, CDR2 ANQGSEA, per germline. CDR3 sequence reads: CSVVWPGGSTDTQYF. CDR3 coding DNA: TGCAGCGTTGTATGGCCTGGCGGGAGCACAGATACGCAGTATTTT.

V usage is TRBV5-1 and J usage is TRBJ2-3; 7 bases align to TRBD1. This CDR3 spans 18 amino acids. The trim removed 4 bases at V and 2 bases at J, leaving 16 bases unmatched. Germline CDR1 reads SGHRS; CDR2 reads YFSETQ. In DNA, the CDR3 is TGCGCCAGCAGCCGGGACAGCCACCTTTATACTCCCACAGATACGCAGTATTTT. Translation gives CASSRDSHLYTPTDTQYF.

This rearrangement joins TRBV6-1 to TRBJ1-3; D gene uncertain. Germline CDR1 reads MNHNS; CDR2 reads SASEGT. Trimming removed 4 bases at V and 0 bases at J, with 7 bases between. The CDR3 sequence is 14 residues long. The CDR3 here is CASSGKSSGNTIYF. The CDR3 region has the DNA TGTGCCAGCAGTGGAAAGAGCTCTGGAAACACCATATATTTT.

The table lists this clone with a few counts. The V gene is TRBV18, the J gene TRBJ1-1; TRBD1 might be the D (6 bases). This CDR3 region has 15 residues. Trimming removed 8 bases at V and 5 bases at J, with 21 bases between. Germline V gene sequence: CDR1 KGHSH, CDR2 LQKENI. CDR3 sequence reads: CASTGRGGRDTEAFF. Written as DNA, the CDR3 is TGTGCCAGCACGGGACGAGGGGGAAGGGATACTGAAGCTTTCTTT.

Details on this clone: Germline and junction disagree at one end, which may indicate a read error. The chain uses TRBV25-1 and TRBJ2-7, with a possible D match to TRBD1 (6 bases). The CDR3 has 11 residues. Germline CDR1 is MGHDK and CDR2 is SYGVNS. The CDR3 loop is CASTPGQVLNF. CDR3 in DNA: TGTGCCAGCACCCCGGGACAAGTGCTGAACTTC.

The chain recombines TRBV9 with TRBJ1-6; 9 bases line up with TRBD1. This CDR3 comprises 15 residues. With V trimmed by 2 bases and J by 6 bases, 3 bases remained unmatched. Germline lookup yields CDR1 SGDLS and CDR2 YYNGEE. CDR3 sequence: CASSVSQGANSPLHF. In DNA form, the CDR3 reads TGTGCCAGCAGCGTGTCACAGGGGGCTAATTCACCCCTCCACTTT.